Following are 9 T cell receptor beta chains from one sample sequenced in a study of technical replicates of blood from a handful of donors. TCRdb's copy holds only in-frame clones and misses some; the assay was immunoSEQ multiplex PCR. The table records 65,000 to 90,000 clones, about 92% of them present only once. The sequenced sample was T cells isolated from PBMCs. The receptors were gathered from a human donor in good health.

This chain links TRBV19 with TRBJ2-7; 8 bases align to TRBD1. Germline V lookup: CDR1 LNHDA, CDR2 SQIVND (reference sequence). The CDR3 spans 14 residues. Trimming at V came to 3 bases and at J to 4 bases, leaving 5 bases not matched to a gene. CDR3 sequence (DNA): TGTGCCAGTAGTATTCGAGACAGGGGTTACGAGCAGTACTTC. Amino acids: CASSIRDRGYEQYF.

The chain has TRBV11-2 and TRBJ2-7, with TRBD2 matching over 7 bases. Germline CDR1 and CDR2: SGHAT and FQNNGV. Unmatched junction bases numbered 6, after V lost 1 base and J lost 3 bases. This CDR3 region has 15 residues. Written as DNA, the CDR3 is TGTGCCAGCAGCTTAGGGCCCCTAGCGGACTACGAGCAGTACTTC. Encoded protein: CASSLGPLADYEQYF.

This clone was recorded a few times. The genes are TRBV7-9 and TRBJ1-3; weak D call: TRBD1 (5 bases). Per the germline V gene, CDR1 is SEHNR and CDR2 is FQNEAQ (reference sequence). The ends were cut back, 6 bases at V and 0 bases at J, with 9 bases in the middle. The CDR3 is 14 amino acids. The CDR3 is CASRPTVSGNTIYF. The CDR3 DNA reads TGTGCCAGCAGGCCGACAGTCTCTGGAAACACCATATATTTT.

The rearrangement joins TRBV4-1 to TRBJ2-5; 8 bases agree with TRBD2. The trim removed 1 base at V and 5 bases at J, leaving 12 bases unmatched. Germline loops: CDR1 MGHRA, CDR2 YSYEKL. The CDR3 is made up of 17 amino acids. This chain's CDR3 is CASSQVPSGGGIETQYF. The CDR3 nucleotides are TGCGCCAGCAGCCAAGTGCCTTCCGGGGGGGGCATCGAGACCCAGTACTTC.

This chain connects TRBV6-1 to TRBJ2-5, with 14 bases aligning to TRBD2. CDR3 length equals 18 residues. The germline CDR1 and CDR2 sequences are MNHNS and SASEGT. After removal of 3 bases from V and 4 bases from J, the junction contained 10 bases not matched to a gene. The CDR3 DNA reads TGTGCCAGCAGTGAGAGACTAGCGGGGGGGATAGGACCAGAGACCCAGTACTTC. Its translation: CASSERLAGGIGPETQYF.

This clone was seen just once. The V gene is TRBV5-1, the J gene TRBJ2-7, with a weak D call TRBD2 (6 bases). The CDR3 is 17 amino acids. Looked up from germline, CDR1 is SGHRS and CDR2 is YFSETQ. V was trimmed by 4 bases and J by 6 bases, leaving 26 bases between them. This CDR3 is CASSRKFPTRNFSEQYF. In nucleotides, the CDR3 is TGCGCCAGCAGCAGAAAATTTCCGACTAGGAACTTTTCCGAGCAGTACTTC.

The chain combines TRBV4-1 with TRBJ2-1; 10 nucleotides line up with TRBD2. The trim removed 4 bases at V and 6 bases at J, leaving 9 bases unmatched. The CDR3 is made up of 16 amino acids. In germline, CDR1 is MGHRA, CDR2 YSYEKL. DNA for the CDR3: TGCGCCAGCAGCCCCCCAGCGGGGGGGCTTTCCAATGAGCAGTTCTTC. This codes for CASSPPAGGLSNEQFF.

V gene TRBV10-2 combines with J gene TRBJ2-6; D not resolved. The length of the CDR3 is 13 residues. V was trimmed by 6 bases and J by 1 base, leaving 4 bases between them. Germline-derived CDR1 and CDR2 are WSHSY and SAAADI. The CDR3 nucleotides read TGCGCCAGCAGCCAGTCTGGGGCCAACGTCCTGACTTTC. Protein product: CASSQSGANVLTF.

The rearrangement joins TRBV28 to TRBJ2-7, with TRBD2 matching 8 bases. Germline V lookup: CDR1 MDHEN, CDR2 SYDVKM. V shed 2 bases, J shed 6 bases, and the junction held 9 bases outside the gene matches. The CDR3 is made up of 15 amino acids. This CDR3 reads CASSLAPGLGTEQYF. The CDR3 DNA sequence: TGTGCCAGCAGTTTAGCCCCGGGACTAGGAACCGAGCAGTACTTC. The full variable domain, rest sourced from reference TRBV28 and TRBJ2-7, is DVKVTQSSRYLVKRTGEKVFLECVQDMDHENMFWYRQDPGLGLRLIYFSYDVKMKEKGDIPEGYSVSREKKERFSLILESASTNQTSMYLCASSLAPGLGTEQYFGPGTRLTVT.